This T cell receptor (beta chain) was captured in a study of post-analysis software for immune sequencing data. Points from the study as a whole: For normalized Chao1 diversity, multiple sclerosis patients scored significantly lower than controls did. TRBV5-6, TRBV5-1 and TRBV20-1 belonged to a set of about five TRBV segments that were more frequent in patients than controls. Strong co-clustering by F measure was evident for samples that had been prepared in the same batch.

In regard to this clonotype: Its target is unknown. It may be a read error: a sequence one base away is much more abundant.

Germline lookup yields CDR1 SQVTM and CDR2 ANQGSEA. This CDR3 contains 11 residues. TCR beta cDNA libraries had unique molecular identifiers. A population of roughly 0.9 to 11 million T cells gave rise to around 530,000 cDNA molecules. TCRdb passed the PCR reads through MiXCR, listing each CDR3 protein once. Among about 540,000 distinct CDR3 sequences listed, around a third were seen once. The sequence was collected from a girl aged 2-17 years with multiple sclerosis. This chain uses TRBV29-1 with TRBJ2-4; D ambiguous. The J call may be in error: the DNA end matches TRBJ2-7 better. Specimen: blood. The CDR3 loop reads CSVVVISEQYF. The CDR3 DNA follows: TGCAGCGTTGTAGTTATCTCCGAGCAGTACTTC.